Following are 2 T cell receptor beta chains from one sample sequenced in a study of T-cell reconstitution after alpha-beta-depleted transplantation in children. For TCRbeta, the library was prepared with unique molecular identifiers. One entry per CDR3 protein results from TCRdb running MiXCR on the PCR reads. The sample has just under 350,000 distinct CDR3 sequences; around 15% are singletons. The sequencing used PBMCs, mostly from graft donor cells, collected 360 days after TCRalphabeta/CD19-depleted stem cell transplant. The receptors were gathered from a male patient aged 2 to 10 who had a stem cell transplant for acute lymphoblastic leukemia, so the T cells may come from the graft donor.

This rearrangement joins TRBV6-5 to TRBJ2-1; TRBD2 matches at 10 bases. Germline CDR1 reads MNHEY; CDR2 reads SVGAGI. The ends lost 2 bases at V and 1 base at J; junction bases unmatched: 8. CDR3 length equals 18 residues. The chain's CDR3 is CASSYVGEAGGSYNEQFF. CDR3 bases: TGTGCCAGCAGTTACGTGGGCGAAGCGGGAGGGTCCTACAATGAGCAGTTCTTC.

This clonotype was observed at least ten times. The chain combines TRBV15 with TRBJ1-1; D gene unclear. V dropped 8 bases and J dropped 1 base, with 11 bases sitting between them. Germline-derived CDR1 and CDR2 are LNHNV and YYDKDF (reference sequence). The CDR3 loop spans 13 amino acids. The CDR3 spells CATRLEGNTEAFF. CDR3 in DNA: TGTGCCACCCGCCTAGAGGGGAACACTGAAGCTTTCTTT.